Below, one T cell receptor beta chain is given with its context. The target antigen is unknown. The data were taken from a study of T cell repertoires in cytomegalovirus infection. Overall study context: Public TCR beta signatures were indicative of both CMV infection and a matching HLA type.

TCRdb passed the reads through MiXCR, listing each CDR3 protein once. The table has about 450,000 distinct CDR3 sequences, approximately 30% seen once; the top ten hold roughly an eighth. Overall study results and limits: HLA-C-restricted CMV clonotypes gave the most frequent clonotype in two of eight donors. Of the TCR beta families, the public ones yielded a cumulative frequency that identified carriers of CMV plus the relevant HLA.

Germline V gene lookup returns CDR1 SNHLY and CDR2 FYNNEI. The CDR3 covers 15 residues. Trimming left V 3 bases short and J 0 bases short, with 9 bases between. The sample comprised PBMCs. This TCR was sampled from a human donor in good health (CMV status not recorded). Some clones in this sample may be carry-over from other donors' samples. The rearrangement links TRBV2 to TRBJ2-4; D unresolved. CDR3 amino acids: CASSDGLKAKNIQYF. In DNA, the CDR3 is TGTGCCAGCAGTGACGGTCTAAAAGCCAAAAACATTCAGTACTTC.